This T cell receptor beta chain was sequenced for a study of T-cell memory formation after mild COVID-19. The sample holds a few counts of this clonotype. Germline lookup yields CDR1 LNHDA and CDR2 SQIVND (reference sequence). V was clipped by 1 base and J by 3 bases; unmatched bases: 3. The CDR3 has 15 residues. TCR alpha and TCR beta cDNA libraries with sample barcodes and UMIs came from 5'RACE using constant-segment primers. Each CDR3 protein gets one entry after TCRdb re-called the 5' RACE reads with MiXCR. The sample records about 430,000 distinct CDR3 sequences, approximately 24% being singletons.

The sequence was collected from an adult woman who had mild COVID-19 (a few samples of this study predate the infection). Cell type and time point are not known. The chain employs TRBV19 and TRBJ1-5; the match to TRBD1 covers 7 bases. The sequenced material came from PBMCs or a T cell subset sorted from them (not recorded which). The CDR3 reads CASSIGDRVNQPQHF. CDR3 coding DNA: TGTGCCAGTAGTATAGGAGACAGGGTCAATCAGCCCCAGCATTTT.